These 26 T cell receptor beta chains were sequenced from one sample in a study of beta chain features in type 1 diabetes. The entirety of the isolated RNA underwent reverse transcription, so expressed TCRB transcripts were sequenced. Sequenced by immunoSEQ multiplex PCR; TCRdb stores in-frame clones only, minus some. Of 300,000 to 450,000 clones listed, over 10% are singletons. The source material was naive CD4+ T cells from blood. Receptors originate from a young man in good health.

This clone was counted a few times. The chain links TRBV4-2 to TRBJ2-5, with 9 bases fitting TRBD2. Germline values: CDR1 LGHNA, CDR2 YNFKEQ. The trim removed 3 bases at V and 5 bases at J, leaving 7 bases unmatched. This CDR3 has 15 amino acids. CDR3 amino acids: CASSQGLARGETQYF. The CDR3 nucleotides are TGTGCCAGCAGCCAGGGACTAGCACGCGGGGAGACCCAGTACTTC.

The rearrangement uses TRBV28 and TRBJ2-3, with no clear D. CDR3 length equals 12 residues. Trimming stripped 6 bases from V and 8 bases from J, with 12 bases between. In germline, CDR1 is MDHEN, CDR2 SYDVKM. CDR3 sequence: CASSPQWPTQYF. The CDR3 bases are TGTGCCAGCAGCCCACAGTGGCCTACGCAGTATTTT.

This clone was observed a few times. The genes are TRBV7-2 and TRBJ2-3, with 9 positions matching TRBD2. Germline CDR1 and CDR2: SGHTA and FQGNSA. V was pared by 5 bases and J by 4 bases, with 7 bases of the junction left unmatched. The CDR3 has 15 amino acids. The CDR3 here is CASSLLGGRADTQYF. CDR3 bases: TGTGCCAGCAGCCTCTTGGGCGGGAGGGCAGATACGCAGTATTTT.

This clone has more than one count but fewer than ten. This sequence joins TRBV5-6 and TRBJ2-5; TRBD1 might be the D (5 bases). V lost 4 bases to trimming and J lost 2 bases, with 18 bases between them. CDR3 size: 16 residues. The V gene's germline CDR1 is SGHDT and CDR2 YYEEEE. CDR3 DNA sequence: TGTGCCAGCAGCCCTTTCGCCAGGGTAGGGCAAGAGACCCAGTACTTC. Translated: CASSPFARVGQETQYF.

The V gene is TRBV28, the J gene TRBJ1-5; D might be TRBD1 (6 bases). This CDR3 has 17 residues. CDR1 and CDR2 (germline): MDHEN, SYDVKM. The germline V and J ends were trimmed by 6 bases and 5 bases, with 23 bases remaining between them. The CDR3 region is CASRYVKMTGFDQPQHF. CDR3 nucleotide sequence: TGTGCCAGCAGGTATGTTAAAATGACAGGCTTCGATCAGCCCCAGCATTTT. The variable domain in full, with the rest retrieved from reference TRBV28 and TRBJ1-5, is DVKVTQSSRYLVKRTGEKVFLECVQDMDHENMFWYRQDPGLGLRLIYFSYDVKMKEKGDIPEGYSVSREKKERFSLILESASTNQTSMYLCASRYVKMTGFDQPQHFGDGTRLSIL.

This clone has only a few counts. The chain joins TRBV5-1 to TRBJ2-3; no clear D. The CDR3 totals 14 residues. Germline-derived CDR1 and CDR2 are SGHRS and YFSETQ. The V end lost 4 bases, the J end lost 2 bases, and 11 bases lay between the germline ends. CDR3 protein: CASSLTWSTDTQYF. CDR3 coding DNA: TGCGCCAGCAGCCTGACATGGTCCACAGATACGCAGTATTTT.

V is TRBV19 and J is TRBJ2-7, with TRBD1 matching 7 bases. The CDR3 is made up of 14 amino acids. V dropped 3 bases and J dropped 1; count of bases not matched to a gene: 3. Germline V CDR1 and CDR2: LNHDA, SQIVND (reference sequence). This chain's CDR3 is CASSIGTASYEQYF. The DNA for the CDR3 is TGTGCCAGTAGTATCGGGACAGCTTCCTACGAGCAGTACTTC. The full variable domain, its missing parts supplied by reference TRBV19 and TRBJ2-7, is DGGITQSPKYLFRKEGQNVTLSCEQNLNHDAMYWYRQDPGQGLRLIYYSQIVNDFQKGDIAEGYSVSREKKESFPLTVTSAQKNPTAFYLCASSIGTASYEQYFGPGTRLTVT.

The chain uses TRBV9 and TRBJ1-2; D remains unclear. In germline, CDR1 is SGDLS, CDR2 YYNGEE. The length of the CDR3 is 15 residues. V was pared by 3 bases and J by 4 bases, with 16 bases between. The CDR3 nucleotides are TGTGCCAGCAGCGGACGCGGAGGGCCGATCTATGGCTACACCTTC. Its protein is CASSGRGGPIYGYTF. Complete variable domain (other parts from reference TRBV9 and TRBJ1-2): DSGVTQTPKHLITATGQRVTLRCSPRSGDLSVYWYQQSLDQGLQFLIQYYNGEERAKGNILERFSAQQFPDLHSELNLSSLELGDSALYFCASSGRGGPIYGYTFGSGTRLTVV.

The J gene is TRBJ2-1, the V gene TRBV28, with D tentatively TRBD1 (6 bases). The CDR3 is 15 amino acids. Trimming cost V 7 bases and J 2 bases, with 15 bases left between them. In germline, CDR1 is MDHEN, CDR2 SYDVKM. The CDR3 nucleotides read TGTGCCAGCATTCTGGGGCAGGGGACCTACAATGAGCAGTTCTTC. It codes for CASILGQGTYNEQFF.

CDR3 sequence (DNA): TGTGCCTGGAGTGGCGGGAGACCTAACGAGCAGTACTTC. Residues: CAWSGGRPNEQYF. The rearrangement uses TRBV30 and TRBJ2-7; 7 nucleotides align to TRBD2. Germline V gene data show CDR1 as GTSNPN and CDR2 as SVGIG (reference sequence). J lost 5 bases, V lost 1 base, and 5 bases had no gene match. This CDR3 comprises 13 residues.

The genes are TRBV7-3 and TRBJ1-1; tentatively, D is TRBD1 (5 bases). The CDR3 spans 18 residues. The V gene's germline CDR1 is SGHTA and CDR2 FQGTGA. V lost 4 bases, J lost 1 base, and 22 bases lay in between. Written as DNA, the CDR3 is TGTGCCAGCAGCTCCGGGAGGATTAGGGACTCCGCGAACACTGAAGCTTTCTTT. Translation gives CASSSGRIRDSANTEAFF.

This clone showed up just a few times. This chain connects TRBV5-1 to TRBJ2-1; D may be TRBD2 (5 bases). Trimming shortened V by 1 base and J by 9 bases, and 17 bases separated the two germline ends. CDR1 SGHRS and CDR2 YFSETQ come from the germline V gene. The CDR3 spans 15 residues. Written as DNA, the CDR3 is TGCGCCAGCAGCTTGTTCGAGGAGGTGACACCTGAGCAGTTCTTC. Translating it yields CASSLFEEVTPEQFF.

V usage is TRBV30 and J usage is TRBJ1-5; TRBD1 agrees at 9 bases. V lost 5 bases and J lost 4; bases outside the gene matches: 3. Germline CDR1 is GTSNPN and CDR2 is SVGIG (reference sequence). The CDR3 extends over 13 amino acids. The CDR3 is CAWATGGNQPQHF. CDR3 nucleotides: TGTGCCTGGGCGACAGGGGGGAATCAGCCCCAGCATTTT. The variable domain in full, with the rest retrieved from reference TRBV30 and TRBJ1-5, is SQTIHQWPATLVQPVGSPLSLECTVEGTSNPNLYWYRQAAGRGLQLLFYSVGIGQISSEVPQNLSASRPQDRQFILSSKKLLLSDSGFYLCAWATGGNQPQHFGDGTRLSIL.

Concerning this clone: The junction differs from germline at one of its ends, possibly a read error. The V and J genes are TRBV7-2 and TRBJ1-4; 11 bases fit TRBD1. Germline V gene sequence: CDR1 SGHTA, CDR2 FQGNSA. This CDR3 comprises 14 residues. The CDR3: CASSPGTGGEKLFF. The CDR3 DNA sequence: TGCGCCAGCAGCCCGGGGACAGGGGGAGAAAAACTGTTTTTT.

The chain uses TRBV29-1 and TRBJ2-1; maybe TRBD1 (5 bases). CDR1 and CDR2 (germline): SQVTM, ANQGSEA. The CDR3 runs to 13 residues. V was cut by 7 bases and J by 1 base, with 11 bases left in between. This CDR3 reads CSGRQPSYNEQFF. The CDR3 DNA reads TGCAGCGGTCGACAGCCATCCTACAATGAGCAGTTCTTC.

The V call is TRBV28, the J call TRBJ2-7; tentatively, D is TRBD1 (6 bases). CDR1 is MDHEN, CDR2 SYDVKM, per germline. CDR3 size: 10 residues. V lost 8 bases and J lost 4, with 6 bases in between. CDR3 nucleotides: TGTGCCAGCGGACAGTACGAGCAGTACTTC. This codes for CASGQYEQYF.

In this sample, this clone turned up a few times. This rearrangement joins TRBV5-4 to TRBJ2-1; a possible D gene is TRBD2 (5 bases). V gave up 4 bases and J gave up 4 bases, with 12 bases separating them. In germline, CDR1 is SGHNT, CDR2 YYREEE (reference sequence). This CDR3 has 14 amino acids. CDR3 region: CASSRISGYNEQFF. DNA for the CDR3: TGTGCCAGCAGCCGAATCAGCGGTTACAATGAGCAGTTCTTC.

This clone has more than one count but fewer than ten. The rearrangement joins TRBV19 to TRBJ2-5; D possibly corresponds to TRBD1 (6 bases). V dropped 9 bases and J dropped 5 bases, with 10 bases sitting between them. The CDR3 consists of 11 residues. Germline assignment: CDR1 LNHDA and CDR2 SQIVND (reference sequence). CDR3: CASDTGETQYF. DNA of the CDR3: TGTGCCAGCGACACAGGGGAGACCCAGTACTTC.

DNA for the CDR3: TGCAGTGCCGGGTCCTACGAGCAGTACTTC. Residues: CSAGSYEQYF. The rearrangement joins TRBV20-1 to TRBJ2-7, with D uncertain. Looked up from germline, CDR1 is DFQATT and CDR2 is SNEGSKA (reference sequence). Trimming took off 6 bases at V and 1 base at J, with 4 bases between the two ends. The CDR3 length is 10 residues.

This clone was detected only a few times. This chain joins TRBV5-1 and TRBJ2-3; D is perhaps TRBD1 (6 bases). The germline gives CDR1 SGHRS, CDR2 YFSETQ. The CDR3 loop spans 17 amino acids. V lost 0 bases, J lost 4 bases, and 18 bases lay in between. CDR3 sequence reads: CASSLVGGPGGPDTQYF. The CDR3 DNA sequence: TGCGCCAGCAGCTTGGTAGGTGGGCCTGGGGGCCCAGATACGCAGTATTTT.

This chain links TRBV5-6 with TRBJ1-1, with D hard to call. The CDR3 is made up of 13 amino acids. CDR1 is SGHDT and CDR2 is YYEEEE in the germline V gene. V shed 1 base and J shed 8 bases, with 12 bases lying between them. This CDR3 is CASSLLTAEEAFF. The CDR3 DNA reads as TGTGCCAGCAGCTTGCTCACAGCGGAGGAAGCTTTCTTT.

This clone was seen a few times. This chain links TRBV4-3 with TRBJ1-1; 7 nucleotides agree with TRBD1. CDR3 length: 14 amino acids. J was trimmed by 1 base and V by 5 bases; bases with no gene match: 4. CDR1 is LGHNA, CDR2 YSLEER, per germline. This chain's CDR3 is CASSTRQGNTEAFF. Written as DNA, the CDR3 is TGCGCCAGCAGCACCCGACAGGGGAACACTGAAGCTTTCTTT.

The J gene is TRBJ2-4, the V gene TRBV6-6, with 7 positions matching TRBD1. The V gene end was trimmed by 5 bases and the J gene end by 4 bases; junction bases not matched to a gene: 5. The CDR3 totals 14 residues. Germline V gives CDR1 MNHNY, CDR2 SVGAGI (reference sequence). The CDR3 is CASSTGTAKNIQYF. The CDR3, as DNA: TGTGCCAGCAGTACCGGGACAGCGAAAAACATTCAGTACTTC.

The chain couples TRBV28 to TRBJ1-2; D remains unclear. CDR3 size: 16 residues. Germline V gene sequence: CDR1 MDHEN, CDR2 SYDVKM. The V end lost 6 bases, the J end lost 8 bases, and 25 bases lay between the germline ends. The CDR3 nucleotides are TGTGCCAGCAGATCCACTCCGCGAGGGAGGTTTGGCGGCTACACCTTC. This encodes CASRSTPRGRFGGYTF.

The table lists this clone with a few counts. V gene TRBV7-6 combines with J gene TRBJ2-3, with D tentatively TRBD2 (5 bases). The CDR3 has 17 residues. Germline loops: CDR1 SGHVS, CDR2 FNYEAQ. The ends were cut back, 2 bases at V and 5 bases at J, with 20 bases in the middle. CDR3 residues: CASSLMLRLKQGDTQYF. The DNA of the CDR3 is TGTGCCAGCAGCTTAATGTTGCGACTAAAGCAAGGAGATACGCAGTATTTT.

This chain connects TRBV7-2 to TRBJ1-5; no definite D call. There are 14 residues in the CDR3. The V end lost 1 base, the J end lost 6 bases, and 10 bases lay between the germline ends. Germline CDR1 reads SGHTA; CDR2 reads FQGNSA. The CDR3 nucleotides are TGTGCCAGCAGCTTAGGCGTAGCTCCTCAGCCCCAGCATTTT. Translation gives CASSLGVAPQPQHF.